These T cell receptor beta chains were read from a single sample in a study of cytomegalovirus exposure and HLA in healthy donors. Generated by immunoSEQ multiplex PCR, the TCRdb table keeps only in-frame clones and is missing some. The sample includes about 180,000 clones, almost 80% of them seen just once. The sequencing sample was made of PBMCs. Source of these receptors: a man between 40 and 49 years old in good health and CMV-seropositive. Both conserved end residues are part of each CDR3. Fields, in order: D gene, V gene, J gene, clone size, CDR3 protein. D genes are given only for firm matches. A row's size may be missing; if present it is once, few, many or a size class.

d_gene: .; v_gene: TRBV18; j_gene: TRBJ1-3; abundance: .; CDR3aa: CASSPGVNTIYF
d_gene: .; v_gene: TRBV11-3; j_gene: TRBJ2-5; abundance: .; CDR3aa: CASRGAVETQYF
d_gene: .; v_gene: TRBV7-2; j_gene: TRBJ2-7; abundance: .; CDR3aa: CASSPGQGRPNSYEQYF
d_gene: .; v_gene: TRBV6-5; j_gene: TRBJ1-2; abundance: .; CDR3aa: CASSYRRTGIYGYTF
d_gene: .; v_gene: TRBV9; j_gene: TRBJ2-5; abundance: once; CDR3aa: CASSVGVTETQYF
d_gene: .; v_gene: TRBV19; j_gene: TRBJ2-7; abundance: .; CDR3aa: CASNIQVSSATEQYF
d_gene: TRBD2; v_gene: TRBV5-1; j_gene: TRBJ2-1; abundance: .; CDR3aa: CASSLNREGQFF
d_gene: TRBD1; v_gene: TRBV5-6; j_gene: TRBJ1-1; abundance: .; CDR3aa: CASSTGTGIEAFF
d_gene: TRBD1; v_gene: TRBV5-1; j_gene: TRBJ2-3; abundance: once; CDR3aa: CASSWGGQGSSTDTQYF
d_gene: .; v_gene: TRBV4-2; j_gene: TRBJ2-3; abundance: .; CDR3aa: CASSQDPAGVSTDTQYF
d_gene: TRBD1; v_gene: TRBV5-1; j_gene: TRBJ2-5; abundance: .; CDR3aa: CASSLERGGVIETQYF
d_gene: TRBD1; v_gene: TRBV19; j_gene: TRBJ1-3; abundance: few; CDR3aa: CASLDRAGNTIYF
d_gene: TRBD2; v_gene: TRBV9; j_gene: TRBJ2-3; abundance: once; CDR3aa: CASSGQLSGMADTQYF
d_gene: TRBD2; v_gene: TRBV5-1; j_gene: TRBJ2-1; abundance: .; CDR3aa: CASRRNLAGGRNEQFF
d_gene: TRBD1; v_gene: TRBV19; j_gene: TRBJ1-3; abundance: once; CDR3aa: CASSIPPTGPGNTIYF
d_gene: .; v_gene: TRBV10-1; j_gene: TRBJ2-2; abundance: .; CDR3aa: CASGSGGELFF
d_gene: .; v_gene: TRBV6-4; j_gene: TRBJ1-2; abundance: .; CDR3aa: CASSDSGTGRGYTF
d_gene: .; v_gene: TRBV9; j_gene: TRBJ2-2; abundance: .; CDR3aa: CASSVDGGTGELFF
d_gene: TRBD1; v_gene: TRBV5-6; j_gene: TRBJ1-1; abundance: few; CDR3aa: CASSGQDRGAFF
d_gene: .; v_gene: TRBV20-1; j_gene: TRBJ2-1; abundance: .; CDR3aa: CSARSERQFF